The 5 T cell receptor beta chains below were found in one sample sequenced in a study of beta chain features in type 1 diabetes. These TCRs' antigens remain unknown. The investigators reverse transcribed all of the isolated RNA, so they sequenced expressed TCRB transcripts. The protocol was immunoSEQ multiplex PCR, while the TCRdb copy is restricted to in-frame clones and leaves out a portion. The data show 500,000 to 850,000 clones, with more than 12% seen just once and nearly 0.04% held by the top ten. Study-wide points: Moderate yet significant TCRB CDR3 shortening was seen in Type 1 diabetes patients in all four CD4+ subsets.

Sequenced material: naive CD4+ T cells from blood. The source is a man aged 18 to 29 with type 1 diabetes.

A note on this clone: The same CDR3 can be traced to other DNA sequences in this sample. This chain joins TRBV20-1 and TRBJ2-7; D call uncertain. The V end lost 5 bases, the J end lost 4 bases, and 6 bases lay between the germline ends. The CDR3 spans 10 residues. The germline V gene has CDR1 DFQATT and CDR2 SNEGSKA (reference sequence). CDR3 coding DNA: TGCAGTGCTGCTGATTACGAGCAGTACTTC. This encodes CSAADYEQYF.

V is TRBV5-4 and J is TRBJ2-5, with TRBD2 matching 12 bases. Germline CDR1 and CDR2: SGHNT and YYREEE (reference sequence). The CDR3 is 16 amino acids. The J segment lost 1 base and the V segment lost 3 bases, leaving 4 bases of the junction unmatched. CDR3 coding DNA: TGTGCCAGCAGCTCCGGACTAGCGGGACTCCAAGAGACCCAGTACTTC. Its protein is CASSSGLAGLQETQYF.

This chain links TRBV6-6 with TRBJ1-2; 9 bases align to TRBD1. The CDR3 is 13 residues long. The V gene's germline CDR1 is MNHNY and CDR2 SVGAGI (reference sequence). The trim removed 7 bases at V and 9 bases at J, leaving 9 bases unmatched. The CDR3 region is CASKPPGQGSYTF. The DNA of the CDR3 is TGTGCCAGCAAACCTCCGGGACAGGGAAGCTACACCTTC.

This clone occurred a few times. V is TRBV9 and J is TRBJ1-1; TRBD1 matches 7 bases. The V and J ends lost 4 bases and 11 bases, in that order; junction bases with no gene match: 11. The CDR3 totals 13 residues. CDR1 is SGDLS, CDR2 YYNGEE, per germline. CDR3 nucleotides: TGTGCCAGCAGCCCATCGACAGGGCCGGTTGCTTTCTTT. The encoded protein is CASSPSTGPVAFF.

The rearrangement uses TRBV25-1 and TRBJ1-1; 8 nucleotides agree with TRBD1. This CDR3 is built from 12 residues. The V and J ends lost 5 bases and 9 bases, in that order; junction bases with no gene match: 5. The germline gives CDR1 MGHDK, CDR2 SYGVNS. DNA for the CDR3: TGTGCCAGCAGTTCAAGACAGGGGAAAGCTTTCTTT. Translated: CASSSRQGKAFF.